The clone carrying this T cell receptor (beta chain) has ten or more counts. Antigen unknown. This CDR3 has 17 amino acids. Trimming removed 5 bases from V and 1 base from J, with 15 bases in between. Germline V gene data show CDR1 as MNHEY and CDR2 as SVGEGT. These data belong to a study of identical twins. Study-wide points: Out-of-frame alpha sequences common to twins exhibited an excess of low generation probability.

Template switching (which added a universal primer site) was used, and cDNA carried unique molecular identifiers. TCRdb fed the 5' RACE reads into MiXCR, producing one record per CDR3 protein. The sample lists approximately 590,000 distinct CDR3 sequences, just under 10% occurring once. Another study also made use of these data, one on yellow fever vaccine responses in identical twins.

Material for sequencing was PBMCs. This sequence was found in a young woman in good health. The rearrangement joins TRBV6-2 or TRBV6-3 to TRBJ2-6; D may be TRBD1 (6 bases). CDR3 nucleotides: TGTGCCAGCAGTGACCCGACAGGTTTTTCTGGGGCCAACGTCCTGACTTTC. It is translated as CASSDPTGFSGANVLTF.